Listed below are T cell receptor beta chains from one sample, sequenced in a study of blood T cell repertoires in COVID-19. Assay used: immunoSEQ multiplex PCR; TCRdb lists only in-frame clones, some missing. This table holds tens of thousands of clones, around 82% found once. The sequenced sample was peripheral blood. The receptors shown here come from an elderly woman with acute or convalescent COVID-19. Both conserved end residues are part of each CDR3. The D gene is left open where the match is weak. Clone size is given for some rows only: seen once, a few or many times, or a class if the clone is expanded.

CDR3 protein | CDR3 DNA | J gene | D gene | V gene | CDR3 length | clone size
CASSLGTSGGGNEQFF | TGCGCCAGCAGCTTGGGGACTAGCGGGGGAGGCAATGAGCAGTTCTTC | TRBJ2-1 | TRBD2 | TRBV5-1 | 16 | .
CASSLDGRGTTEAFF | TGCGCCAGCAGCTTGGACGGCAGGGGGACCACTGAAGCTTTCTTT | TRBJ1-1 | TRBD1 | TRBV5-1 | 15 | few
CASSTKDRDHTQYF | TGTGCCAGCAGCACCAAGGACAGGGATCATACGCAGTATTTT | TRBJ2-3 | TRBD1 | TRBV5-4 | 14 | .
CASSSPGVVGYGYTF | TGCGCCAGCAGCTCCCCCGGGGTAGTAGGCTATGGCTACACCTTC | TRBJ1-2 | . | TRBV5-1 | 15 | .
CASSRDRGLGYTF | TGTGCCAGCAGCCGTGACAGGGGGCTTGGCTACACCTTC | TRBJ1-2 | TRBD1 | TRBV3-1/TRBV3-2 | 13 | .
CAWSVGQPNEKLFF | TGTGCCTGGAGTGTCGGACAGCCAAATGAAAAACTGTTTTTT | TRBJ1-4 | . | TRBV30 | 14 | .
CASSLVEGRQPQHF | TGTGCCAGCAGCTTGGTTGAGGGAAGGCAGCCCCAGCATTTT | TRBJ1-5 | . | TRBV7-8 | 14 | .
CASSLAGVQETQYF | TGTGCCAGCAGCCTAGCGGGAGTACAAGAGACCCAGTACTTC | TRBJ2-5 | TRBD2 | TRBV5-4 | 14 | few
CASSPLEIEGGSGNTIYF | TGTGCCAGCTCACCACTAGAGATTGAGGGAGGCTCTGGAAACACCATATATTTT | TRBJ1-3 | . | TRBV18 | 18 | .
CASSPLGQGGEKLFF | TGCGCCAGCAGCCCCCTCGGACAGGGAGGTGAAAAACTGTTTTTT | TRBJ1-4 | TRBD1 | TRBV5-1 | 15 | .
CASSPGQSFGQPQHF | TGCGCCAGCAGCCCGGGACAATCTTTCGGGCAGCCCCAGCATTTT | TRBJ1-5 | . | TRBV5-1 | 15 | once
CASSQEIRRIQYF | TGTGCCAGCAGCCAAGAAATAAGGAGGATTCAGTACTTC | TRBJ2-4 | . | TRBV14 | 13 | .
CASSYRGKTEAFF | TGTGCCAGCAGTTACAGGGGAAAGACTGAAGCTTTCTTT | TRBJ1-1 | TRBD1 | TRBV2 | 13 | once
CASSGLAGDEQYF | TGTGCCAGCAGTGGACTAGCGGGCGACGAGCAGTACTTC | TRBJ2-7 | TRBD2 | TRBV2 | 13 | .
CASSLGRGMGYEQYF | TGTGCCAGCAGCTTAGGTAGGGGGATGGGCTACGAGCAGTACTTC | TRBJ2-7 | . | TRBV11-2 | 15 | few
CASSLRQGRDSPLHF | TGTGCCAGCAGCCTTAGACAGGGACGTGATTCACCCCTCCACTTT | TRBJ1-6 | TRBD1 | TRBV14 | 15 | .
CASSPGLDTGELFF | TGTGCCAGCTCACCAGGACTAGACACCGGGGAGCTGTTTTTT | TRBJ2-2 | TRBD2 | TRBV18 | 14 | .
CASSFGPQETQYF | TGTGCCAGCAGTTTTGGGCCACAAGAGACCCAGTACTTC | TRBJ2-5 | . | TRBV12-3/TRBV12-4 | 13 | .
CSVGTGQNTEAFF | TGCAGCGTTGGAACGGGACAGAATACTGAAGCTTTCTTT | TRBJ1-1 | TRBD1 | TRBV29-1 | 13 | .
CASSPGGFYGYTF | TGTGCCAGCAGTCCGGGGGGGTTTTATGGCTACACCTTC | TRBJ1-2 | . | TRBV28 | 13 | few
CASRGGQISNQPQHF | TGTGCCAGCAGGGGGGGACAGATTAGCAATCAGCCCCAGCATTTT | TRBJ1-5 | TRBD1 | TRBV28 | 15 | .
CASRRPQGATEAFF | TGTGCCAGCAGGAGGCCACAGGGGGCCACTGAAGCTTTCTTT | TRBJ1-1 | TRBD1 | TRBV6-5 | 14 | .
CASSPGVTNQPQHF | TGTGCCAGCAGCCCAGGGGTAACCAATCAGCCCCAGCATTTT | TRBJ1-5 | . | TRBV3-1/TRBV3-2 | 14 | .